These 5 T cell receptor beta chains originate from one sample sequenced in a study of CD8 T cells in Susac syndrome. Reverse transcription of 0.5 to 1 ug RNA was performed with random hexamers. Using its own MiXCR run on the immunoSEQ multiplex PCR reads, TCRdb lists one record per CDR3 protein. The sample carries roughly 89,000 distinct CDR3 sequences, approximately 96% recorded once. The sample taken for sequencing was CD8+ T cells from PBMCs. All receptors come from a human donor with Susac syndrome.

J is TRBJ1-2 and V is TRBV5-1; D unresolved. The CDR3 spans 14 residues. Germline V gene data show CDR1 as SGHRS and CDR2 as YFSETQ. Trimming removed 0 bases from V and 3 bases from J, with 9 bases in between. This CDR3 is CASSLEGLDYGYTF. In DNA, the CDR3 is TGCGCCAGCAGCTTGGAAGGACTTGACTATGGCTACACCTTC. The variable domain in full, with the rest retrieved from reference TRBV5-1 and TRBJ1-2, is KAGVTQTPRYLIKTRGQQVTLSCSPISGHRSVSWYQQTPGQGLQFLFEYFSETQRNKGNFPGRFSGRQFSNSRSEMNVSTLELGDSALYLCASSLEGLDYGYTFGSGTRLTVV.

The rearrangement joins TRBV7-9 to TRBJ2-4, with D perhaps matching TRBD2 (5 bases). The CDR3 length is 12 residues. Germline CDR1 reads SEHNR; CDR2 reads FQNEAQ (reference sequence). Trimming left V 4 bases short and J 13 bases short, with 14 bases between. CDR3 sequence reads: CASSSPFEGQYF. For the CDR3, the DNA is TGTGCCAGCAGCTCCCCCTTCGAGGGACAGTACTTC.

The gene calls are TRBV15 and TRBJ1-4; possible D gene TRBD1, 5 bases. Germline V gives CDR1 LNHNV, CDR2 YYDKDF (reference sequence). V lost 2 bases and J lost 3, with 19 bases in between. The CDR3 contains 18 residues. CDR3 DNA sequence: TGTGCCACCAGCAGATCGCCGGGGCCGCGGGCGGCTAATGAAAAACTGTTTTTT. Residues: CATSRSPGPRAANEKLFF.

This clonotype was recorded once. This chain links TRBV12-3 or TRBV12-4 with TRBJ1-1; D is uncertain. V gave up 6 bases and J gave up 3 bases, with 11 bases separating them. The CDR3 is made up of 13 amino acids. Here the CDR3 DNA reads TGTGCCAGCAGCTCCACATTCTACACTGAAGCTTTCTTT. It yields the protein CASSSTFYTEAFF.

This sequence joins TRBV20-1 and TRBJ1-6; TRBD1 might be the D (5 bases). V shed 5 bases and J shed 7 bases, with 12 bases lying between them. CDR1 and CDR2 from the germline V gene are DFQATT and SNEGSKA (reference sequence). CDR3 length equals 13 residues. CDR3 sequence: CSAARDGNSPLHF. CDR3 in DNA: TGCAGTGCTGCAAGGGACGGCAATTCACCCCTCCACTTT.